This TCR beta chain was recovered during a study of blood T cell repertoires in COVID-19 (dated by TCRdb to about 2020). Broadly, across the study: The collaborator samples originated in the United States, Italy and Spain and spanned the acute and convalescent phases of COVID-19. A de-identified subject ID, COVID-19 status, age in years and sex were almost always included in the sample metadata. The repertoires were released in a freely available public database meant as a resource for research on the immune response to SARS-CoV-2. HLA class I and class II types, where available, came from metadata supplied by the sample provider rather than from assay-based typing. The samples were drawn from two sources: the first 160 participants of the ongoing ImmuneRACE study, and 950 to 1,500 subjects contributed by 6 global collaborators. The material from the prospective study consisted of cDNA or gDNA derived from T cells, B-cell-depleted T cells, or PBMCs. Subjects who had been exposed to COVID-19, were actively infected with it, or had recovered from it provided the deeply sampled blood TCRbeta repertoires that made up the dataset. What the study reported, not specific to this receptor: The quantity of clinical and demographic metadata differed by source and by participant and was supplied without curation.

TCRbeta CDR3 regions were amplified from genomic DNA using the immunoSEQ Assay, a bias-controlled multiplex PCR. In the original analysis: The number of nucleated cells in each sample was estimated from the amplification of reference gene primers within the assay. To quantify the absolute abundance of each unique TCRbeta CDR3 rearrangement, sequence reads were collapsed and filtered. For each sample, productive Simpson clonality was calculated by taking the square root of Simpson's diversity index across productive rearrangements. The immuneACCESS repertoire file appears here via TCRdb, limited to in-frame rearrangements. These files lack a portion of the clones; in checked studies, under half of the deficit traces to unresolved V genes, and the cause of the others is not known. V and J calls and clone size are those listed in that table; D and trimming were worked out from the DNA. The sample table holds about 360,000 clones, of which about 88% were seen once. The ten largest clones represent about 7% of the sample.

A note on this clone: Which antigen it targets is not known. Qualities for individual bases were not recorded, and no much larger clone is one base off.

The CDR3 covers 12 residues, taking in both the cysteine and the phenylalanine. Only CDR3 DNA is held: 36 bases, read in frame from base 1. Trimming removed 5 bases from V and 6 bases from J, leaving 10 bases between the germline ends. CDR1 and CDR2, looked up from the germline V gene, are MNHEY and SVGAGI. One collaborating source in Seattle enrolled patients during active infection and followed them longitudinally through the course of disease. The collaborating institutions used their own protocols to collect whole blood in K2EDTA tubes. For TCRbeta analysis, collaborators shipped samples as frozen whole blood, isolated PBMCs, or DNA extracted from either of those sample types.

The sequence links TRBV6-5 to TRBJ1-1; possibly the D gene is TRBD1, per 5 matching bases. Sequencing was carried out using peripheral blood. The sequence was collected from a woman aged 60-75 years with COVID-19, enrolled during active disease. The CDR3 reads as follows: CASSPGGAEAFF. The sequenced DNA is TGTGCCAGCAGTCCGGGGGGGGCTGAAGCTTTCTTT.